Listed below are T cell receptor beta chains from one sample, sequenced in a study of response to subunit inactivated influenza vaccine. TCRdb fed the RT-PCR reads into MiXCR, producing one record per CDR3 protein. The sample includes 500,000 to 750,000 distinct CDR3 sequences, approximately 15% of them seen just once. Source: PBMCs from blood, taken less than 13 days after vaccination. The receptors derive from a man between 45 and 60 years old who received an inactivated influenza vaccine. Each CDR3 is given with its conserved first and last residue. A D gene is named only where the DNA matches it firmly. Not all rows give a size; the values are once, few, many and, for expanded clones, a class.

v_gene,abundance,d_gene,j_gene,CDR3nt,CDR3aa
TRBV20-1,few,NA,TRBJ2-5,TGCAGTTCCCGTGCTTGGGGAGAAGAGACCCAGTACTTC,CSSRAWGEETQYF
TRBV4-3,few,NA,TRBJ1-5,TGCGCCAGCAGCCAAGGGTACTATAGCAATCAGCCCCAGCATTTT,CASSQGYYSNQPQHF
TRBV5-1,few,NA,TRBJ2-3,TGCGCCAGCAGCTTGGGGCTTGGGGGAACTGACGCAGATACGCAGTATTTT,CASSLGLGGTDADTQYF
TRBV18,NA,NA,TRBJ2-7,TGTGCCAGCTCACCAGTGGAGGGTAACGAGCAGTACTTC,CASSPVEGNEQYF
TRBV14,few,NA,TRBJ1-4,TGTGCCAGCAGCCAGGCGGGAGACACGAATGAAAAACTGTTTTTT,CASSQAGDTNEKLFF
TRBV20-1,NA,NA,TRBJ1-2,TGCAGTGCTAGGGTCCCCGTTTCCGTGGGAGGGATCTATGGCTACACCTTC,CSARVPVSVGGIYGYTF
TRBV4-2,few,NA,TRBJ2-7,TGTGCCAGCAGCCAAGACGCCAAGGGGGAGTACGAGCAGTACTTC,CASSQDAKGEYEQYF
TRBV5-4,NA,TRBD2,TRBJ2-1,TGTGCCAGCAGCCCGGCTTCGGGCAGCGGGGCCTACAATGAGCAGTTCTTC,CASSPASGSGAYNEQFF
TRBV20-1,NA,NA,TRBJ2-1,TGCAGTGCAAGTGGCGCCCAGAGCTCCTACAATGAGCAGTTCTTC,CSASGAQSSYNEQFF
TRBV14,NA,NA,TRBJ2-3,TGTGCCAGCAGCACCCGCCGCGGGCCTAGCACAGATACGCAGTATTTT,CASSTRRGPSTDTQYF
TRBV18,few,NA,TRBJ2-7,TGTGCCAGCTCACCCTATAAAACCCACGAGCAGTACTTC,CASSPYKTHEQYF
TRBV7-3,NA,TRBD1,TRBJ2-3,TGTGCCAGCAGCAGTCGGACAGGGGCCGTCACAGATACGCAGTATTTT,CASSSRTGAVTDTQYF
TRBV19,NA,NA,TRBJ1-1,TGTGCCAGTATCCAAGGGGGTAGGGGGAACACTGAAGCTTTCTTT,CASIQGGRGNTEAFF
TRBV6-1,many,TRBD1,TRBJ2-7,TGTGCCACCAGAAAGGGACAGTTCTACGAGCAGTACTTC,CATRKGQFYEQYF
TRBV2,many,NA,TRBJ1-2,TGTGCCAGCAGCATTACAGAGAACTATGGCTACACCTTC,CASSITENYGYTF
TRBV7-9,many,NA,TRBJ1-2,TGTGCCAGCAGGCCGTTCTATGGCTACACCTTC,CASRPFYGYTF
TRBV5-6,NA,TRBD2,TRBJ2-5,TGTGCCAGCAGCTTGGCGTCTAGCGGGAGTCGGGAGACCCAGTACTTC,CASSLASSGSRETQYF
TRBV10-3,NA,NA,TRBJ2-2,TGTGCCATCAGTGAGTCGGGTAAACACACCGGGGAGCTGTTTTTT,CAISESGKHTGELFF
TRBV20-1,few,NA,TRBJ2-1,TGCAGTGCTAGAGATCTCGGGGCCTCCTACAATGAGCAGTTCTTC,CSARDLGASYNEQFF
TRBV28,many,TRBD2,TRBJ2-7,TGTGCCAGCAGTTTATCGGGCGGGAGGGGATCCTACGAGCAGTACTTC,CASSLSGGRGSYEQYF
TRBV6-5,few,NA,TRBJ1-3,TGTGCCAGCAGTTACGGGACTGGGCAGGCTGGAAACACCATATATTTT,CASSYGTGQAGNTIYF
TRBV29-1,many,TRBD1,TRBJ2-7,TGCAGCGTGAGGGGGACAGGGTTCTACGAGCAGTACTTC,CSVRGTGFYEQYF
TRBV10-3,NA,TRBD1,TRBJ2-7,TGTGCCATCAGTACCGGGACAGCCCTGATCTACGAGCAGTACTTC,CAISTGTALIYEQYF
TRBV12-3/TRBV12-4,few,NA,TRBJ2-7,TGTGCCAGCAGTCCCGGACACCAGCCCTACGAGCAGTACTTC,CASSPGHQPYEQYF